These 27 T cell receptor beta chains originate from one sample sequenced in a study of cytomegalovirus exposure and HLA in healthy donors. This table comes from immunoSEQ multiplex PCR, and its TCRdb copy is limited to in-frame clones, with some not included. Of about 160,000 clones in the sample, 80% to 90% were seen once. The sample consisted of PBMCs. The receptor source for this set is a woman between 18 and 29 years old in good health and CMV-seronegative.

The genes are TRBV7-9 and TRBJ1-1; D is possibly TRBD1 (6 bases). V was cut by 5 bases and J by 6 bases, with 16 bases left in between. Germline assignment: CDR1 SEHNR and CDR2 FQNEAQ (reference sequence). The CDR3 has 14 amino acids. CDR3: CASSPFRDTPEAFF. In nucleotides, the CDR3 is TGTGCCAGCAGCCCATTCCGGGACACCCCTGAAGCTTTCTTT.

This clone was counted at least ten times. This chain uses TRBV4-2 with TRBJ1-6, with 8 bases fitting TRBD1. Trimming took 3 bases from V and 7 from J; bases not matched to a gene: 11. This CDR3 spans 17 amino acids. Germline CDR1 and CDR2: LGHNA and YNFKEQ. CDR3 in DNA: TGTGCCAGCAGCCATTTACAGGGGGTAGGTTTGAATTCACCCCTCCACTTT. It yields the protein CASSHLQGVGLNSPLHF.

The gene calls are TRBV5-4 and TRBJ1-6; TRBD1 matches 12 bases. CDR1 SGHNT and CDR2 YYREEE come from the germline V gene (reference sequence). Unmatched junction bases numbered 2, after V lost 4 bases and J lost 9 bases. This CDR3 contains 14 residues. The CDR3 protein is CASSLGQGASPLHF. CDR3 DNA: TGTGCCAGCAGCCTGGGACAGGGGGCTTCACCCCTCCACTTT.

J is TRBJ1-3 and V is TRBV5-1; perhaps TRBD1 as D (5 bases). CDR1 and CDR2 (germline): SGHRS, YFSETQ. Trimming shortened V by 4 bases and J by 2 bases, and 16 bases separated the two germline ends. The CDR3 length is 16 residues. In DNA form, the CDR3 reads TGCGCCAGCAGCACTACCGGGGGTAAACCTGGAAACACCATATATTTT. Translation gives CASSTTGGKPGNTIYF.

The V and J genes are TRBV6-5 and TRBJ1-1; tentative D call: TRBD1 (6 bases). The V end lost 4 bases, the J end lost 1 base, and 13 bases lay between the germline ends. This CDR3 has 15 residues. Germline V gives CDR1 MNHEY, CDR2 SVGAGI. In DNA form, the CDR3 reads TGTGCCAGCAGTTCCGGGACACCCCAGAACACTGAAGCTTTCTTT. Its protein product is CASSSGTPQNTEAFF.

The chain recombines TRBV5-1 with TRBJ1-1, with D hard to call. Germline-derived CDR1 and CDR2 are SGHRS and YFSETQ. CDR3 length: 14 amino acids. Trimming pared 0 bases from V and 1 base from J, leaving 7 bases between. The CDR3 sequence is CASSLDPGNTEAFF. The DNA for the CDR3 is TGCGCCAGCAGCTTGGACCCGGGGAACACTGAAGCTTTCTTT.

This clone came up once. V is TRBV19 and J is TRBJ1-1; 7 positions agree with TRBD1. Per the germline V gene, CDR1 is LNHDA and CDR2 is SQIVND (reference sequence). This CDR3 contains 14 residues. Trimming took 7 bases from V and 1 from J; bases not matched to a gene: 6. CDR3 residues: CASTPWTGNTEAFF. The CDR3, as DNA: TGTGCCAGTACCCCGTGGACAGGGAACACTGAAGCTTTCTTT.

The CDR3 nucleotides are TGTGCCATCAGTGAGGTCGAGGTCGCCTATGGCTACACCTTC. Protein sequence: CAISEVEVAYGYTF. The V gene is TRBV10-3, the J gene TRBJ1-2; D not certain. The V and J ends lost 2 bases and 4 bases respectively, with 11 bases between them. This CDR3 comprises 14 residues. Germline V gene lookup returns CDR1 ENHRY and CDR2 SYGVKD.

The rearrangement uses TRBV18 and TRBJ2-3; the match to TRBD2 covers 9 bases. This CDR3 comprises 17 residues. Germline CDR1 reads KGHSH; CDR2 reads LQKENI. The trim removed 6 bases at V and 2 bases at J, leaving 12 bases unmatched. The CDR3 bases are TGTGCCAGCTCCCCCCGAGATCTAGCGGGAATCACAGATACGCAGTATTTT. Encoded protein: CASSPRDLAGITDTQYF.

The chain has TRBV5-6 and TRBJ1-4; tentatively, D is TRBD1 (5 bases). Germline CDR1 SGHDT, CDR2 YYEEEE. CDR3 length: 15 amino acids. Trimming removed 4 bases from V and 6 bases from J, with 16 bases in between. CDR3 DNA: TGTGCCAGCAGCCCCTTTGGGGGGGATGATGAAAAACTGTTTTTT. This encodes CASSPFGGDDEKLFF.

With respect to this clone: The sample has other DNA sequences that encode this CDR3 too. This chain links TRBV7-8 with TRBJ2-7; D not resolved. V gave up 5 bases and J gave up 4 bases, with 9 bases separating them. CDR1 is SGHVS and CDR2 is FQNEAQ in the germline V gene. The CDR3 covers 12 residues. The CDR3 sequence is CASSPTTYEQYF. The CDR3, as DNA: TGTGCCAGCAGCCCAACAACGTACGAGCAGTACTTC.

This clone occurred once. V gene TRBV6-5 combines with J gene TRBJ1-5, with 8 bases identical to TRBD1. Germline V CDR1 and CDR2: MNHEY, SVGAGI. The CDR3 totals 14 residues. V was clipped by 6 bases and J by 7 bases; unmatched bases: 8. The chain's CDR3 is CASSLRTGQQPQHF. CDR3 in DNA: TGTGCCAGCAGCCTAAGGACAGGGCAGCAGCCCCAGCATTTT.

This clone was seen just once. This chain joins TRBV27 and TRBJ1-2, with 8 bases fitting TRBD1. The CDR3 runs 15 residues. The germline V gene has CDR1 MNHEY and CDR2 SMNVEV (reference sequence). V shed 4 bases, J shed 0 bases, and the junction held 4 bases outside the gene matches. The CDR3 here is CASSWSGGSNYGYTF. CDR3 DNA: TGTGCCAGCAGTTGGTCAGGGGGCTCTAACTATGGCTACACCTTC.

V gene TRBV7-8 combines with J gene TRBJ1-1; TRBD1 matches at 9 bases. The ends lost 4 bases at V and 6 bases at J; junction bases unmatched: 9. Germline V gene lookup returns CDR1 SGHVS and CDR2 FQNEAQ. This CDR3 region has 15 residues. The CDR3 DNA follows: TGTGCCAGCAGCTCTGACCTACAGGGGGCAGCTGAAGCTTTCTTT. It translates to CASSSDLQGAAEAFF. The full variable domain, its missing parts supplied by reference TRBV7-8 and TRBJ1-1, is GAGVSQSPRYKVAKRGQDVALRCDPISGHVSLFWYQQALGQGPEFLTYFQNEAQLDKSGLPSDRFFAERPEGSVSTLKIQRTQQEDSAVYLCASSSDLQGAAEAFFGQGTRLTVV.

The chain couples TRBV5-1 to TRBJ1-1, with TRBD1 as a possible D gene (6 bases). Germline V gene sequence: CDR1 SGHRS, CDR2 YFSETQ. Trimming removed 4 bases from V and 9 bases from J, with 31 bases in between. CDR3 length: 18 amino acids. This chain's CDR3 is CASSLTAHSRAGTPQAFF. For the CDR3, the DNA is TGCGCCAGCAGCCTTACTGCACATTCAAGGGCAGGGACACCTCAAGCTTTCTTT.

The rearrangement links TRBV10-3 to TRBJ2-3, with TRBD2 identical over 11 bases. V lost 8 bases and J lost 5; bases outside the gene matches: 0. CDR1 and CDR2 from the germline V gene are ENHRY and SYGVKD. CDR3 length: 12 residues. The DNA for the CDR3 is TGTGCCATCCTAGCGGGAGGAGATACGCAGTATTTT. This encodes CAILAGGDTQYF.

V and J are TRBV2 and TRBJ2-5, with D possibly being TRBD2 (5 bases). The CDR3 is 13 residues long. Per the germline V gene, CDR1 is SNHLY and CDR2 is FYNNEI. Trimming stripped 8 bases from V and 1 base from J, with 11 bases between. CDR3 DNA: TGTGCCAGCGCCTATAGCGCCCAAGAGACCCAGTACTTC. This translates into CASAYSAQETQYF.

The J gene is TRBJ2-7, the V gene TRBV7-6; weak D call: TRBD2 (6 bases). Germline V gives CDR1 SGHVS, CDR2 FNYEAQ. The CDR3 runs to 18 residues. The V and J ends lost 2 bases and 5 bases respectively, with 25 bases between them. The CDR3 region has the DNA TGTGCCAGCAGCTTAACATCAGGAGGGAGACTCGGAGGGGACGAGCAGTACTTC. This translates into CASSLTSGGRLGGDEQYF.

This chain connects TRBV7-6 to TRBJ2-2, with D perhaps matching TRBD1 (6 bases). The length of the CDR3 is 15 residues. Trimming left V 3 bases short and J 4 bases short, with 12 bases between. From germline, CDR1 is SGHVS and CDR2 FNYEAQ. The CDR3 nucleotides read TGTGCCAGCAGCTTCAGCTTAGGGGGCACCGGGGAGCTGTTTTTT. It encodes CASSFSLGGTGELFF.

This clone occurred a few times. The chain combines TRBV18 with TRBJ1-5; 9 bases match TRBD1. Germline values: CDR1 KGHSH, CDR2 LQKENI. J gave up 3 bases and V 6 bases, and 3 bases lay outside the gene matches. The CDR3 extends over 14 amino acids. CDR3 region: CASSTGGFNQPQHF. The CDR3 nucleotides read TGTGCCAGCTCTACAGGGGGCTTCAATCAGCCCCAGCATTTT. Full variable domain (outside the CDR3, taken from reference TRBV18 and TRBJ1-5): NAGVMQNPRHLVRRRGQEARLRCSPMKGHSHVYWYRQLPEEGLKFMVYLQKENIIDESGMPKERFSAEFPKEGPSILRIQQVVRGDSAAYFCASSTGGFNQPQHFGDGTRLSIL.

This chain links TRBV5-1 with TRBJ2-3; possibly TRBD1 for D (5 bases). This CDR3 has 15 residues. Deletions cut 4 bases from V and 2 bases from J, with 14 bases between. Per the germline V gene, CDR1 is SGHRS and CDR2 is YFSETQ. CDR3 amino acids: CASSAARGPTDTQYF. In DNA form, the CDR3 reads TGCGCCAGCAGCGCGGCTAGGGGTCCCACAGATACGCAGTATTTT. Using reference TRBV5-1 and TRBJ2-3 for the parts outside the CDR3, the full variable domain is KAGVTQTPRYLIKTRGQQVTLSCSPISGHRSVSWYQQTPGQGLQFLFEYFSETQRNKGNFPGRFSGRQFSNSRSEMNVSTLELGDSALYLCASSAARGPTDTQYFGPGTRLTVL.

The CDR3 DNA sequence: TGTGCCAGCAGCTTGGGAGCGGGATCCTACAATGAGCAGTTCTTC. Amino acids: CASSLGAGSYNEQFF. The gene calls are TRBV5-4 and TRBJ2-1; the match to TRBD2 covers 7 bases. V shed 0 bases and J 1 base; nucleotides not matched to a gene: 1. This CDR3 comprises 15 residues. The germline V gene encodes CDR1 SGHNT and CDR2 YYREEE (reference sequence).

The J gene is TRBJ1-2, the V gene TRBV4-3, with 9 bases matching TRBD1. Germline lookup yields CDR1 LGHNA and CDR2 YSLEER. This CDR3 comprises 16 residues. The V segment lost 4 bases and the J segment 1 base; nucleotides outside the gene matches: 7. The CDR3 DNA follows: TGCGCCAGCAGCCCAGTGGACAGGGGCGATAACTATGGCTACACCTTC. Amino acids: CASSPVDRGDNYGYTF.

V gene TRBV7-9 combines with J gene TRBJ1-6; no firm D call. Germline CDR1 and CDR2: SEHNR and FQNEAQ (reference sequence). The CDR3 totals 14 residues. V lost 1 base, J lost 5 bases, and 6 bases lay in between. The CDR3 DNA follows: TGTGCCAGCAGCTTAGGAGAACATAATTCACCCCTCCACTTT. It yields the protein CASSLGEHNSPLHF.

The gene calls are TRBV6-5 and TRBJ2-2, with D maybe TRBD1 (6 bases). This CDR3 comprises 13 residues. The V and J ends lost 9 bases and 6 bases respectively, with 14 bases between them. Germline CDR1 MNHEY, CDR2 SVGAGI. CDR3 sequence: CASRRGIAGELFF. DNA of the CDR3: TGTGCCAGTCGAAGGGGGATCGCCGGGGAGCTGTTTTTT.

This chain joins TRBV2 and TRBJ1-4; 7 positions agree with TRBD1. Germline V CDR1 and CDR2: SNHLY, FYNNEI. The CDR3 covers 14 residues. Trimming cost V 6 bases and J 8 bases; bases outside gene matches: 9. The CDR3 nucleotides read TGTGCCAGCAGCCGCAGGGGGGACTCGGAAAAACTGTTTTTT. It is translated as CASSRRGDSEKLFF.

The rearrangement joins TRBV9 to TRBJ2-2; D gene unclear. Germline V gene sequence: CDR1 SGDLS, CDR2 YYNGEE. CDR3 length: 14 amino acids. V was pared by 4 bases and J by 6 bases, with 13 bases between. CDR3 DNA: TGTGCCAGCAGCACCCCGCCCTATTCCGGGGAGCTGTTTTTT. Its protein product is CASSTPPYSGELFF.